The sequence of this TCR beta chain was determined in a study of blood T cell repertoires in COVID-19. About the study: COVID-19 samples from acute and convalescent phases originated in the United States, Italy and Spain. The cDNA or gDNA used as material had been derived from T cells, B-cell-depleted T cells, or PBMCs.

Profiled with immunoSEQ multiplex PCR; TCRdb holds only in-frame clones, not every one. The sample has about 220,000 clones, over 60% seen once. The sequencing sample was made of peripheral blood. This clonotype was obtained from a woman in her seventies with acute or convalescent COVID-19.

This CDR3 is CASSSTSGVNTGELFF. Written as DNA, the CDR3 is TGCGCCAGCAGCTCGACTAGCGGGGTGAACACCGGGGAGCTGTTTTTT. The rearrangement uses TRBV5-1 and TRBJ2-2; 11 nucleotides align to TRBD2. Germline V gene lookup returns CDR1 SGHRS and CDR2 YFSETQ. With V trimmed by 3 bases and J by 1 base, 2 bases remained unmatched. The CDR3 totals 16 residues.